These T cell receptor beta chains were read from a single sample in a study of HIV-infected patients and healthy controls. TCRdb fed the 5' RACE reads into MiXCR, producing one record per CDR3 protein. In the table there are 50,000 to 80,000 distinct CDR3 sequences, approximately 21% of which are singletons. Sequencing was carried out using CD4+ T cells from blood. The receptors originated from a human donor in good health. The CDR3 runs from the conserved cysteine through the conserved F or W. The D gene is left open where the match is weak. Not every row has a clone size; where given, it reads once, few, many or a size class.

>TRBJ2-3|.|TRBV4-2|few
TGTGCCAGCAGCCAAGATCATGTCGGCAGCACAGATACGCAGTATTTT
CASSQDHVGSTDTQYF
>TRBJ2-3|TRBD2|TRBV29-1|.
TGCAGCGTTGGGACTAGCGGCACAGATACGCAGTATTTT
CSVGTSGTDTQYF
>TRBJ2-3|.|TRBV12-3/TRBV12-4|many
TGTGCCAGCAGTTTACTAGCGACAACCACAGATACGCAGTATTTT
CASSLLATTTDTQYF
>TRBJ2-3|TRBD2|TRBV29-1|few
TGCAGCGTAGCGGGAGGGCCAACAGATACGCAGTATTTT
CSVAGGPTDTQYF
>TRBJ1-4|.|TRBV12-5|.
TGTGCTAGTGGTTTGTTCAGAGACACCGCAACTAATGAAAAACTGTTTTTT
CASGLFRDTATNEKLFF
>TRBJ2-5|.|TRBV4-2|.
TGTGCCAGCAGCCAAGAACCTATCAGGGGAGGACAAGAGACCCAGTACTTC
CASSQEPIRGGQETQYF
>TRBJ2-7|.|TRBV11-3|many
TGTGCCAGCAGCTTAGGTGTCTACGAGCAGTACTTC
CASSLGVYEQYF
>TRBJ2-4|.|TRBV10-2|few
TGCGCCAGCAGCCGGGACTCCGGATTGTACTTC
CASSRDSGLYF
>TRBJ2-7|.|TRBV3-1|.
TGTGCCAGCAGCCCGACGAGTTACCTTCCCTACGAGCAGTACTTC
CASSPTSYLPYEQYF
>TRBJ1-4|TRBD1|TRBV7-6|many
TGTGCCAGCAGCTTACAGGGGGGCATAGGTGAAAAACTGTTTTTT
CASSLQGGIGEKLFF
>TRBJ1-5|.|TRBV4-1|many
TGCGCCAGCAGCCAAGATCGCCATAGCAATCAGCCCCAGCATTTT
CASSQDRHSNQPQHF
>TRBJ2-1|TRBD2|TRBV6-5|.
TGTGCCAGCTCTTTGGCGGGAGAAAGTTACAATGAGCAGTTCTTC
CASSLAGESYNEQFF
>TRBJ2-3|TRBD2|TRBV20-1|many
TGCAGTGCTAGAGAGGAGCGGGGACTAGCAAGCACAGATACGCAGTATTTT
CSAREERGLASTDTQYF
>TRBJ1-3|TRBD1|TRBV20-1|few
TGCAGTGCTGGAATGCCCCGCACAGGGGGCTCTGGAAACACCATATATTTT
CSAGMPRTGGSGNTIYF
>TRBJ1-5|.|TRBV20-1|many
TGCAGTGCTAGCGAAAGGGGCACTCAGCCCCAGCATTTT
CSASERGTQPQHF
>TRBJ2-1|.|TRBV18|few
TGTGCCAGCTCACCACCCAGACTTAGGGGGAATGAGCAGTTCTTC
CASSPPRLRGNEQFF
>TRBJ1-1|.|TRBV6-5|.
TGTGCCAGCAGTTACAAGGACGCCATGGGAGCTTTCTTT
CASSYKDAMGAFF